What follows describes a single T cell receptor beta chain. Its cognate antigen is unknown. CDR1 and CDR2 from the germline V gene are ENHRY and SYGVKD. Trimming stripped 3 bases from V and 0 bases from J, with 8 bases between. This CDR3 region has 15 residues. These data are taken from a study of breast tumors, draining lymph nodes, adjacent tissues. Study outcomes and limitations: Luminal-like breast cancer showed significantly greater tumor-nontumor repertoire similarity than basal-like breast cancer did. Compared with lymph nodes, tumors were less diverse; compared with nontumor tissue, more. Most tumor T cells seemingly derive from lymph node, then expand in tumor. Tumor T cell lymph node origin was a supported hypothesis, not proven.

TCRdb ran MiXCR on the multiplex PCR reads and lists one entry per CDR3 protein. In the table there are fewer than 25,000 distinct CDR3 sequences, under 75% of which are singletons. The TCR sequence derives from a female donor with breast cancer. Some clones in this sample may be carry-over from other donors' samples. Sequencing was carried out using tumor-adjacent breast tissue. The V call is TRBV10-3, the J call TRBJ2-2, with D unresolved. The CDR3 here is CAISDRKTNTGELFF. The CDR3 DNA is TGTGCCATCAGTGACAGGAAAACGAACACCGGGGAGCTGTTTTTT.